This TCR beta chain was captured in a study of CD8 T cells in Susac syndrome. Sequencing of TCR beta was performed on blood CD8+ T cells and on blood CD4+ T cells. TEMRA cells were FACS-enriched, while CD8+ and CD4+ T cells were negatively isolated. This CDR3 contains 15 residues. Germline lookup yields CDR1 LNHNV and CDR2 YYDKDF (reference sequence). V was pared by 5 bases and J by 0 bases, with 14 bases between. A quantity of about 0.45 to 1 ug RNA underwent reverse transcription using random hexamers. The TCR beta CDR3 was amplified by immunoSEQ multiplex PCR across 54 Vbeta, 13 Jbeta. TCRdb re-analysed the immunoSEQ multiplex PCR reads in MiXCR, keeping a single row per CDR3 protein. The data contain roughly 300,000 distinct CDR3 sequences, around 83% of them singletons.

This receptor was identified in a human donor with multiple sclerosis. The chain joins TRBV15 to TRBJ2-7; D gene ambiguous. Sequences were obtained from CD8+ T cells from PBMCs. CDR3 DNA sequence: TGTGCCACCAGCGTTAGCAGGATCAGCTCCTACGAGCAGTACTTC. Amino acids: CATSVSRISSYEQYF.